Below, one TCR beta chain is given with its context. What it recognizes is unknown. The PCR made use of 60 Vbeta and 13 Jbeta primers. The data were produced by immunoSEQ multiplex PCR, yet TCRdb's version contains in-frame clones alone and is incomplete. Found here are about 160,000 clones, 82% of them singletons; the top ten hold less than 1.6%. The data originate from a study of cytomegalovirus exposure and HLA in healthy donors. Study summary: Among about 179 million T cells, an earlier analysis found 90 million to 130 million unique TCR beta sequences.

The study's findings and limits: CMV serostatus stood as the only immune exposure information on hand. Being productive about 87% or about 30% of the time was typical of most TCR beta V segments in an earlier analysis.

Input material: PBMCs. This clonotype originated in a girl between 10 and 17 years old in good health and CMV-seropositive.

The DNA for the CDR3 is TGTGCCAGTAGCGGGACGGACGACGCCTACGAGCAGTACTTC. Its translation is CASSGTDDAYEQYF. The rearrangement joins TRBV25-1 to TRBJ2-7, with 8 bases matching TRBD2. CDR1 is MGHDK, CDR2 SYGVNS, per germline. V shed 9 bases, J shed 2 bases, and the junction held 9 bases outside the gene matches. The CDR3 has 14 amino acids.